This T cell receptor (beta chain) came from a study of blood T cells in healthy people across ages. Trimming cost V 6 bases and J 5 bases, with 16 bases left between them. CDR3 size: 14 residues. Germline V gene lookup returns CDR1 SEHNR and CDR2 FQNEAQ (reference sequence). For the second PCR, which ran for 7 to 11 cycles, a sample-barcoded 5' primer and a J-beta primer mix were used. TCRdb analysed the 5' RACE reads with MiXCR anew, one entry per CDR3 protein. Here the sample spans around 400,000 distinct CDR3 sequences, about 49% being singletons. This clonotype was seen many times. The receptor comes from a man aged 55 to 70 in good health. This sequence joins TRBV7-9 and TRBJ1-1, with D possibly TRBD1 on 6 matching bases. The sample comprised blood. For the CDR3, the DNA is TGTGCCAGCAGTAAACACAGGGACGAGACTGAAGCTTTCTTT. Its translation is CASSKHRDETEAFF.